These 17 T cell receptor beta chains were sequenced from one sample in a study of shared clonotypes between healthy human individuals. Naive CD8 cells comprised CD45RO-negative, CCR7-positively selected cells, excluding terminally differentiated effector memory CD45RA+ cells. The repertoire was sequenced with immunoSEQ multiplex PCR; TCRdb's copy has only in-frame clones and lacks some. Here the sample spans fewer than 1 million clones, roughly 96% being singletons. The specimen was naive CD8+ T cells sorted from blood. The receptor set was obtained from a man younger than 40 in good health.

This chain joins TRBV4-1 and TRBJ2-1, with 7 bases that match TRBD2. The V and J ends lost 4 bases and 4 bases, in that order; junction bases with no gene match: 22. CDR1 MGHRA and CDR2 YSYEKL come from the germline V gene. CDR3 length equals 20 residues. As DNA, the CDR3 is TGCGCCAGCAGCCCTCAAGGGTCATCAGCGGGATACACTACGTACAATGAGCAGTTCTTC. Translating it yields CASSPQGSSAGYTTYNEQFF.

The chain links TRBV15 to TRBJ2-1, with 7 bases identical to TRBD1. This CDR3 spans 18 amino acids. With 2 bases clipped from V and 0 bases from J, the junction kept 10 bases outside the gene matches. The germline V gene has CDR1 LNHNV and CDR2 YYDKDF (reference sequence). CDR3 nucleotide sequence: TGTGCCACCAGCAGATCCACAGGGGAACGTAGCTCCTACAATGAGCAGTTCTTC. As protein: CATSRSTGERSSYNEQFF.

The J gene is TRBJ1-5, the V gene TRBV15; D is possibly TRBD1 (6 bases). CDR3 length: 16 residues. Germline CDR1 is LNHNV and CDR2 is YYDKDF (reference sequence). Trimming left V 3 bases short and J 2 bases short, with 14 bases between. CDR3 residues: CATSSTGLSRNQPQHF. CDR3 bases: TGTGCCACCAGCAGTACAGGGCTATCTCGCAATCAGCCCCAGCATTTT.

This clone came up once. The chain joins TRBV13 to TRBJ2-7; D remains ambiguous. In germline, CDR1 is PRHDT, CDR2 FYEKMQ (reference sequence). With 5 bases removed from V and 6 bases from J, the gap between germline ends came to 14 bases. The CDR3 covers 13 residues. CDR3 residues: CASSPIKGGEQYF. The CDR3 coding sequence is TGTGCCAGCAGCCCAATCAAGGGCGGCGAGCAGTACTTC.

This chain links TRBV4-1 with TRBJ2-3; the D is unclear. Germline V gene lookup returns CDR1 MGHRA and CDR2 YSYEKL. With 0 bases removed from V and 1 base from J, the gap between germline ends came to 14 bases. This CDR3 contains 17 residues. CDR3 protein: CASSQEGGRLGTDTQYF. CDR3 bases: TGCGCCAGCAGCCAAGAGGGTGGCCGCCTTGGCACAGATACGCAGTATTTT.

The chain recombines TRBV5-3 with TRBJ1-2; 12 bases are shared with TRBD1. TRBV5-3 carries the ORF label, with uncertain function. V lost 3 bases to trimming and J lost 4 bases; unmatched junction nucleotides: 22. The CDR3 has 21 residues. CDR3 bases: TGTGCCAGAAGCTGGCTGGGACAGGGGGCAAGGAGACGAGAACTAGGCTATGGCTACACCTTC. Encoded protein: CARSWLGQGARRRELGYGYTF.

This rearrangement joins TRBV7-9 to TRBJ1-4, with a weak D call TRBD1 (5 bases). The CDR3 is made up of 15 amino acids. The V end was cut by 5 bases, the J end by 2 bases, with 12 bases between. Germline V CDR1 and CDR2: SEHNR, FQNEAQ (reference sequence). The DNA for the CDR3 is TGTGCCAGCAGCCCCGATCGGGGGACTAATGAAAAACTGTTTTTT. Amino acids: CASSPDRGTNEKLFF.

This chain links TRBV27 with TRBJ2-2, with TRBD2 identical over 9 bases. Trimming at V came to 7 bases and at J to 6 bases, leaving 12 bases not matched to a gene. The germline V gene encodes CDR1 MNHEY and CDR2 SMNVEV (reference sequence). This CDR3 is 16 amino acids long. The DNA for the CDR3 is TGTGCCAGCACCGCCCCCTCGCGGGAGGGCCCCGGGGAGCTGTTTTTT. Encoded protein: CASTAPSREGPGELFF.

V gene TRBV7-2 combines with J gene TRBJ1-1; D gene uncertain. CDR1 is SGHTA and CDR2 is FQGNSA in the germline V gene. CDR3 size: 11 residues. The V end lost 4 bases, the J end lost 11 bases, and 11 bases lay between the germline ends. CDR3 DNA sequence: TGTGCCAGCAGCTCGGGCCATCTCGCTTTCTTT. Its protein is CASSSGHLAFF.

V usage is TRBV27 and J usage is TRBJ1-5; D is undetermined. The V and J ends lost 6 bases and 0 bases respectively, with 12 bases between them. Germline loops: CDR1 MNHEY, CDR2 SMNVEV (reference sequence). The CDR3 is 15 amino acids. The CDR3 DNA sequence: TGTGCCAGCAGCTCTGGTCTTCATAGCAATCAGCCCCAGCATTTT. This gives the protein CASSSGLHSNQPQHF.

This sequence joins TRBV27 and TRBJ2-3, with 7 bases that match TRBD2. J lost 4 bases, V lost 1 base, and 8 bases had no gene match. Germline CDR1 reads MNHEY; CDR2 reads SMNVEV (reference sequence). CDR3 size: 16 residues. The chain's CDR3 is CASSLWGGSTADTQYF. The CDR3 nucleotides are TGTGCCAGCAGTTTATGGGGCGGGAGCACCGCAGATACGCAGTATTTT.

This chain links TRBV5-5 with TRBJ2-7; 7 bases are shared with TRBD1. Unmatched junction bases numbered 11, after V lost 2 bases and J lost 3 bases. The germline V gene encodes CDR1 SGHKS and CDR2 YYEKEE (reference sequence). This CDR3 region has 16 residues. CDR3 coding DNA: TGTGCCAGCAGCTTAGTAAGACAGGGTGGGCACTACGAGCAGTACTTC. Amino acid sequence: CASSLVRQGGHYEQYF. The complete variable domain, with remaining parts taken from reference TRBV5-5 and TRBJ2-7, reads DAGVTQSPTHLIKTRGQQVTLRCSPISGHKSVSWYQQVLGQGPQFIFQYYEKEERGRGNFPDRFSARQFPNYSSELNVNALLLGDSALYLCASSLVRQGGHYEQYFGPGTRLTVT.

The chain joins TRBV29-1 to TRBJ2-1, with 8 positions matching TRBD2. This CDR3 has 19 amino acids. V was clipped by 0 bases and J by 0 bases; unmatched bases: 13. CDR1 is SQVTM and CDR2 is ANQGSEA in the germline V gene. In nucleotides, the CDR3 is TGCAGCGTTGAAGATCCTCGGACTAGCCAAACCAGCTCCTACAATGAGCAGTTCTTC. Protein product: CSVEDPRTSQTSSYNEQFF.

V gene TRBV29-1 combines with J gene TRBJ2-5; TRBD1 matches 7 bases. This CDR3 comprises 13 residues. Germline values: CDR1 SQVTM, CDR2 ANQGSEA. The junction had 5 bases not matched to a gene; V was cut back by 6 bases and J by 1 base. CDR3 in DNA: TGCAGCGTCCTAGGGGGCAGCCAAGAGACCCAGTACTTC. Protein: CSVLGGSQETQYF.

This sequence joins TRBV5-4 and TRBJ2-7; 7 bases align to TRBD2. This CDR3 spans 12 amino acids. Germline CDR1 is SGHNT and CDR2 is YYREEE (reference sequence). V dropped 7 bases and J dropped 4; count of bases not matched to a gene: 5. In DNA form, the CDR3 reads TGTGCCAGCGGTTCTAGCGGTTACGAGCAGTACTTC. Amino acids: CASGSSGYEQYF.

The chain has TRBV7-9 and TRBJ2-7, with D perhaps TRBD1 (6 bases). CDR3 length: 14 residues. The germline V and J ends were trimmed by 5 bases and 2 bases, with 13 bases remaining between them. Germline CDR1 and CDR2: SEHNR and FQNEAQ (reference sequence). As DNA, the CDR3 is TGTGCCAGCAGCCCCCGGGACAAAGCCTACGAGCAGTACTTC. It is translated as CASSPRDKAYEQYF.

The chain is built from TRBV6-5 and TRBJ1-2; D remains ambiguous. Germline CDR1 and CDR2: MNHEY and SVGAGI. CDR3 length: 14 amino acids. Trimming took off 0 bases at V and 4 bases at J, with 9 bases between the two ends. The DNA of the CDR3 is TGTGCCAGCAGTTACTCGATCGATCCCTATGGCTACACCTTC. The encoded protein is CASSYSIDPYGYTF.